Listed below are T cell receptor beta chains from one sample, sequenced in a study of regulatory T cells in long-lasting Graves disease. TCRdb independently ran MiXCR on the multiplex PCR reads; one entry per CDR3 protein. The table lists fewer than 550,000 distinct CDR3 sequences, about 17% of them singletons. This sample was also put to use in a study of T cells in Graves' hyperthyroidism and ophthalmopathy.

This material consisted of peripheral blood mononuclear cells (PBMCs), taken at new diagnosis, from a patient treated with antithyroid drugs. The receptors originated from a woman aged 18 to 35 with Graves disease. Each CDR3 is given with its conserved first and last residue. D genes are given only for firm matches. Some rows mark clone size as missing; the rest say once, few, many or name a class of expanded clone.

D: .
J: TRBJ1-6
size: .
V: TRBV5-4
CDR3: CASSFGTLNSPLHF
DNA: TGTGCCAGCAGCTTCGGGACCCTAAATTCACCCCTCCACTTT

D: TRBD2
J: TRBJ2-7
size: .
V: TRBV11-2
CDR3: CASSQAGLATTYEQYF
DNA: TGCGCCAGCAGCCAAGCAGGACTAGCGACCACCTACGAGCAGTACTTC

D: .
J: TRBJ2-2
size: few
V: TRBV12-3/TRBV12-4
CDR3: CASRGRRGTGELFF
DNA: TGTGCCAGTCGAGGTCGTAGGGGGACCGGGGAGCTGTTTTTT

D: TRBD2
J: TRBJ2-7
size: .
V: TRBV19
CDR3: CATKVTSGSYEQYF
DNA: TGTGCCACCAAAGTTACTAGCGGGAGTTACGAGCAGTACTTC

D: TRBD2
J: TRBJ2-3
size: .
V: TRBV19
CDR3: CASSIGLAGGTDTQYF
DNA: TGTGCCAGTAGTATCGGACTAGCGGGAGGGACAGATACGCAGTATTTT

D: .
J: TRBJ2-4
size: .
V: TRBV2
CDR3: CASRGSLAKNIQYF
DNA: TGTGCCAGCAGAGGATCGCTGGCCAAAAACATTCAGTACTTC

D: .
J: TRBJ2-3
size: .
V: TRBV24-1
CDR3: CATSDLSGAGHPMAPDTQYF
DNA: TGTGCCACCAGTGATTTGTCGGGGGCCGGCCACCCAATGGCACCAGATACGCAGTATTTT

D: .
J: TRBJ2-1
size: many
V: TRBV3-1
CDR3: CASRRAGEQFF
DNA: TGTGCCAGCCGGAGGGCCGGTGAGCAGTTCTTC

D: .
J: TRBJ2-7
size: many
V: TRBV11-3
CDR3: CASSLDWSLEQYF
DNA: TGTGCCAGCAGCTTAGACTGGAGCCTCGAGCAGTACTTC

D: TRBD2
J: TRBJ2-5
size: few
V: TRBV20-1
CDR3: CSARDGSGAQETQYF
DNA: TGCAGTGCTAGAGATGGGAGCGGGGCCCAAGAGACCCAGTACTTC

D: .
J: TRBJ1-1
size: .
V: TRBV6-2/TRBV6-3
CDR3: CASSYERGPGPDRVRKSEAFF
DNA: TGTGCCAGCAGTTACGAGAGAGGGCCAGGGCCCGACCGTGTCAGAAAGTCTGAAGCTTTCTTT

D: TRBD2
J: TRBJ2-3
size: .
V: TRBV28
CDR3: CASGNYLAGGPDTQYF
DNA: TGTGCCAGCGGTAATTATTTAGCGGGAGGCCCTGATACGCAGTATTTT

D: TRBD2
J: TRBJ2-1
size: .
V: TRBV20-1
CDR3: CSALLGLAGLFF
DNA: TGCAGTGCTCTTCTTGGACTAGCGGGATTGTTCTTC

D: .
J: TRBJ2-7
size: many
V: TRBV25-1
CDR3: CASSEARPRRPESSYEQYF
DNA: TGTGCCAGCAGTGAAGCCCGGCCAAGGCGGCCGGAGAGCTCCTACGAGCAGTACTTC

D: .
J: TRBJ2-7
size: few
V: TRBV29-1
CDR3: CSVWDNAYEQYF
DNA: TGCAGCGTCTGGGACAACGCCTACGAGCAGTACTTC

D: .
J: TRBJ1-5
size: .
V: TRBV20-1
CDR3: CSASGDSNQPQHF
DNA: TGCAGTGCTAGCGGGGACAGCAATCAGCCCCAGCATTTT

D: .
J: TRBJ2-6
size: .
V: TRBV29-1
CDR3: CSVDSKSGANVLTF
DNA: TGCAGCGTTGATTCAAAGTCTGGGGCCAACGTCCTGACTTTC

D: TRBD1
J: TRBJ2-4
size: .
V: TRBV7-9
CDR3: CASTGTGAAKNIQYF
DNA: TGTGCCAGCACGGGGACAGGGGCAGCCAAAAACATTCAGTACTTC

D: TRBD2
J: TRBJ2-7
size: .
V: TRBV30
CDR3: CAWRLAGSYEQYF
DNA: TGTGCCTGGAGACTAGCGGGCTCCTACGAGCAGTACTTC

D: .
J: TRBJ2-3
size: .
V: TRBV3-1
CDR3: CASSPAPCLAQSSTDTQYF
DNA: TGTGCCAGCAGCCCTGCTCCCTGCCTCGCGCAAAGTAGCACAGATACGCAGTATTTT

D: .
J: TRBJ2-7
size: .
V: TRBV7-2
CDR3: CASSLRTFSVYEQYF
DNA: TGTGCCAGCAGCTTACGGACTTTTTCCGTCTACGAGCAGTACTTC

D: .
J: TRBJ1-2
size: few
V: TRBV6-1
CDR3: CASSPRTNYGYTF
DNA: TGTGCCAGCAGTCCCCGGACGAACTATGGCTACACCTTC

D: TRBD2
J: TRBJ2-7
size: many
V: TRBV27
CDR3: CASSFGPSGSLVLGEQYF
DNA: TGTGCCAGCAGTTTTGGGCCTAGCGGGAGTCTCGTATTAGGCGAGCAGTACTTC

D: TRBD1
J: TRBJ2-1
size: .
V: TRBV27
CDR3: CASRDRVYNEQFF
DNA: TGTGCCAGCCGGGACAGGGTCTACAATGAGCAGTTCTTC

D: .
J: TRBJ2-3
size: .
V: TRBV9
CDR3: CASSSHRVDTQYF
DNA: TGTGCCAGCAGCTCTCACAGGGTGGATACGCAGTATTTT

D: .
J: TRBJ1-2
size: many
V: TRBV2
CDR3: CASSEGRPGYGYTF
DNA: TGTGCCAGCAGTGAAGGCAGGCCGGGTTACGGCTACACCTTC

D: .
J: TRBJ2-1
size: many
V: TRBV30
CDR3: CACPGRGNEQFF
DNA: TGTGCCTGCCCCGGCAGGGGAAATGAGCAGTTCTTC

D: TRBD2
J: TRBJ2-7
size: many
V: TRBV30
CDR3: CAWSPSGTYEQYF
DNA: TGTGCCTGGAGCCCTAGCGGGACCTACGAGCAGTACTTC

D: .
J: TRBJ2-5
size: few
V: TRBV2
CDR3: CASSDPRKTQYF
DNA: TGTGCCAGCAGCGACCCCCGGAAGACCCAGTACTTC

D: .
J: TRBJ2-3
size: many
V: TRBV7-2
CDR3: CASSLLSAADTQYF
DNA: TGTGCCAGCAGCTTATTATCGGCGGCAGATACGCAGTATTTT

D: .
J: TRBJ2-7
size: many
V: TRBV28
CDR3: CASSRLERSYEQYF
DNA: TGTGCCAGCAGTCGACTGGAGAGGTCATACGAGCAGTACTTC

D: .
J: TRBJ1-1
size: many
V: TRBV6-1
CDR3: CASSDPDGNTEAFF
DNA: TGTGCCAGCAGTGACCCGGACGGGAACACTGAAGCTTTCTTT

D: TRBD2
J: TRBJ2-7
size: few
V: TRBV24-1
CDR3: CATSDRTSGRSSYEQYF
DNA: TGTGCCACCAGTGACCGGACTAGCGGGAGGAGTTCCTACGAGCAGTACTTC

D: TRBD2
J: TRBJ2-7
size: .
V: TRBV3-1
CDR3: CASSQPRTSGRDFAYEQYF
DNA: TGTGCCAGCAGCCAACCCCGGACTAGCGGGAGGGACTTCGCCTACGAGCAGTACTTC

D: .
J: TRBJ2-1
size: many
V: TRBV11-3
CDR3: CASSLVKVAEQFF
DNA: TGTGCCAGCAGCTTAGTTAAGGTAGCGGAGCAGTTCTTC

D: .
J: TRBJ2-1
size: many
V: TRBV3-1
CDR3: CASSQAAVNEQFF
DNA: TGTGCCAGCAGCCAAGCGGCCGTCAATGAGCAGTTCTTC

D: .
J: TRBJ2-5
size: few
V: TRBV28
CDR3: CASSLYEKETQYF
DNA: TGTGCCAGCAGTTTATACGAAAAAGAGACCCAGTACTTC

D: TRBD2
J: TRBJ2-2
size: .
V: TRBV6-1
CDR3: CASSDPLSGSLGELFF
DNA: TGTGCCAGCAGTGATCCTTTGAGCGGGAGTCTCGGGGAGCTGTTTTTT

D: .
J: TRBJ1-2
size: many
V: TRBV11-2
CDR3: CASSPRRSGYGYTF
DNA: TGTGCCAGCAGCCCACGGCGTTCCGGCTATGGCTACACCTTC

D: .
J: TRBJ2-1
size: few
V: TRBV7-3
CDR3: CASSLGQGGNNEQFF
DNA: TGTGCCAGCAGCTTAGGCCAGGGGGGGAACAATGAGCAGTTCTTC

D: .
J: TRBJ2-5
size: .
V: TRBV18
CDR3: CASSPPILETQYF
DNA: TGTGCCAGCTCACCACCCATTCTAGAGACCCAGTACTTC

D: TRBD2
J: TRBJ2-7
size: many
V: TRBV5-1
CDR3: CASSLLREGYEQYF
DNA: TGCGCCAGCAGCTTGTTGCGGGAGGGCTACGAGCAGTACTTC

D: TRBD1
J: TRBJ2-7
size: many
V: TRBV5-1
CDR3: CASSPTGTEDEQYF
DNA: TGCGCCAGCAGCCCAACAGGGACAGAGGACGAGCAGTACTTC

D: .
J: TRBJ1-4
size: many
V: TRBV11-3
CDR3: CASSPRGRTNEKLFF
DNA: TGTGCCAGCAGCCCTCGGGGACGGACTAATGAAAAACTGTTTTTT

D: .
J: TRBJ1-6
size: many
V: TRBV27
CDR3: CASSLEAPRRSSYNSPLHF
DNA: TGTGCCAGCAGTTTAGAGGCGCCTCGCCGGAGCTCCTATAATTCACCCCTCCACTTT

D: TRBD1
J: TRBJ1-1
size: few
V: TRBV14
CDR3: CASRRGTERNTEAFF
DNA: TGTGCCAGCAGACGTGGGACAGAGAGAAACACTGAAGCTTTCTTT

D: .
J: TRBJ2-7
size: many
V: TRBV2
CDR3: CASSASSLTYEQYF
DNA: TGTGCCAGCAGTGCCAGCTCACTAACCTACGAGCAGTACTTC

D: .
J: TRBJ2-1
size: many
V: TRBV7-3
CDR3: CASSLTLTKTGYNEQFF
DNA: TGTGCCAGCAGCTTAACGTTGACCAAAACCGGCTACAATGAGCAGTTCTTC